This T cell receptor (beta chain) was obtained from a study of identifying expanded T cells in peripheral blood. The study, taken as a whole, reports: Across healthy donors, higher total template counts meant significantly greater approximately 2-week count variance. Technical replicates showed around 1.2 changed clones; two weeks 15 to 20; four weeks 19.

Healthy donors had no documented immune events, such as infections, while sampled. This clone is a singleton in its sample. What it binds is unknown. Sequenced by immunoSEQ multiplex PCR; TCRdb stores in-frame clones only, minus some. The data hold 83,000 or so clones, with about 90% observed a single time. Germline CDR1 GTSNPN, CDR2 SVGIG (reference sequence). The CDR3 has 15 amino acids. Between the trimmed V and J ends, which lost 1 base and 4 bases, there was a span of 16 bases. The sequence derives from a person aged 18 to 70 in good health. The source material was blood. The chain employs TRBV30 and TRBJ1-1; no clear D gene. DNA of the CDR3: TGTGCCTGGAGTGGGGCTCTCGACGGGTTCACTGAAGCTTTCTTT. This codes for CAWSGALDGFTEAFF.